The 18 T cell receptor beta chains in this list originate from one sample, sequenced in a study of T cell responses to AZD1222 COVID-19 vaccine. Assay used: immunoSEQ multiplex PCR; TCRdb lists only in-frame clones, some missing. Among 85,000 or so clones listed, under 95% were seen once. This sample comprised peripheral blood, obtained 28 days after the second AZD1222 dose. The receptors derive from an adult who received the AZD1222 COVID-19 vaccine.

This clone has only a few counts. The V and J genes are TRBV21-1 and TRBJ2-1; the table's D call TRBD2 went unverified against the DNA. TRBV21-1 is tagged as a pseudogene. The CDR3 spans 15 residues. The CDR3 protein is CASSTLIEVWNEQFF. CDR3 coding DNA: TGTGCCAGCAGCACATTAATTGAGGTTTGGAATGAGCAGTTCTTC.

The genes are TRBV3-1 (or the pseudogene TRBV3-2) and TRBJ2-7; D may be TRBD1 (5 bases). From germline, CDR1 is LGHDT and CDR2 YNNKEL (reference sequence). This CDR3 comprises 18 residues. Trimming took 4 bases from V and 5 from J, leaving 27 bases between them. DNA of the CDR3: TGTGCCAGCAGCCCCTCCAGTCGGGCGGACATTAACTTAAACGAGCAGTACTTC. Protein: CASSPSSRADINLNEQYF.

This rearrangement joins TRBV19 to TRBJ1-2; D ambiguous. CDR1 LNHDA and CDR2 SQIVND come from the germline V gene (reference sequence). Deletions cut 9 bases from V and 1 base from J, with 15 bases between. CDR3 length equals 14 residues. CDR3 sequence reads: CASCGSPFNYGYTF. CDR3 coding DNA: TGTGCCAGCTGCGGGAGTCCCTTTAACTATGGCTACACCTTC.

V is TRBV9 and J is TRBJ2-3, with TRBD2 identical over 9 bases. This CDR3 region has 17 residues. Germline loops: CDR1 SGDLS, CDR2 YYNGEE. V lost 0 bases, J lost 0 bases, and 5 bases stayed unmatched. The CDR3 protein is CASSVAVAGASTDTQYF. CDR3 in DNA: TGTGCCAGCAGCGTAGCAGTAGCGGGAGCAAGCACAGATACGCAGTATTTT.

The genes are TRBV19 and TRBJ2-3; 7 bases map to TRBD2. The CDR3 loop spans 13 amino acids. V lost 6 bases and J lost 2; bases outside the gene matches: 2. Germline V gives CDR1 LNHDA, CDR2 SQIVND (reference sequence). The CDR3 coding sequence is TGTGCCAGTAGCGGGAGGCTCACAGATACGCAGTATTTT. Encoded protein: CASSGRLTDTQYF.

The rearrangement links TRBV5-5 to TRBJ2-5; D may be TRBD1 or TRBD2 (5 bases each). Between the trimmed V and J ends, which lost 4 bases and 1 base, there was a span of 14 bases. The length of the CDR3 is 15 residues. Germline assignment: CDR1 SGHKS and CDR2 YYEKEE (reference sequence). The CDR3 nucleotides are TGTGCCAGCAGCCCGAGGGGCGGCGGCCAAGAGACCCAGTACTTC. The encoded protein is CASSPRGGGQETQYF.

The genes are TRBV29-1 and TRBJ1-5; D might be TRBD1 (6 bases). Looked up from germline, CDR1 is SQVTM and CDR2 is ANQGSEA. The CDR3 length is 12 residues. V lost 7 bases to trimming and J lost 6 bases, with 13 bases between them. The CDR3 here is CSARQVTQPQHF. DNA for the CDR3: TGCAGCGCAAGACAGGTAACTCAGCCCCAGCATTTT.

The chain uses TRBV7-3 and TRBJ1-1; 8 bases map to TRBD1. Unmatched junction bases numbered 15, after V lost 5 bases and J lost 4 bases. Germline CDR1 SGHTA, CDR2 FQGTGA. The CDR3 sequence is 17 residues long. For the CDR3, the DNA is TGTGCCAGCAGCCCCCTGGGGAGACAGGGGTCGGGCACTGAAGCTTTCTTT. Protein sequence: CASSPLGRQGSGTEAFF.

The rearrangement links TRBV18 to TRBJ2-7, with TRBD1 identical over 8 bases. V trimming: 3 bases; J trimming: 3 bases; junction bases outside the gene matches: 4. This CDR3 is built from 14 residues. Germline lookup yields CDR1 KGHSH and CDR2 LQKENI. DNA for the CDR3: TGTGCCAGCTCACCGCAGGGGGCCTTCTACGAGCAGTACTTC. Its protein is CASSPQGAFYEQYF. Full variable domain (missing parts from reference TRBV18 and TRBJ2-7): NAGVMQNPRHLVRRRGQEARLRCSPMKGHSHVYWYRQLPEEGLKFMVYLQKENIIDESGMPKERFSAEFPKEGPSILRIQQVVRGDSAAYFCASSPQGAFYEQYFGPGTRLTVT.

The CDR3 spells CSVAPGQGSSYNEQFF. The CDR3 DNA reads as TGCAGCGTTGCCCCGGGACAGGGGAGCTCCTACAATGAGCAGTTCTTC. The chain carries TRBV29-1 and TRBJ2-1; 10 bases line up with TRBD1. The CDR3 is 16 amino acids. Germline loops: CDR1 SQVTM, CDR2 ANQGSEA. V dropped 4 bases and J dropped 0; count of bases not matched to a gene: 6.

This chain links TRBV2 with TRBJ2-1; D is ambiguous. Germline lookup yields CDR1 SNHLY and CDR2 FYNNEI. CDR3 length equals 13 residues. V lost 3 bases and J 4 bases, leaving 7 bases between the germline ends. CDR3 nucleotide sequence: TGTGCCAGCAGTGAGCACACGTACAATGAGCAGTTCTTC. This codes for CASSEHTYNEQFF.

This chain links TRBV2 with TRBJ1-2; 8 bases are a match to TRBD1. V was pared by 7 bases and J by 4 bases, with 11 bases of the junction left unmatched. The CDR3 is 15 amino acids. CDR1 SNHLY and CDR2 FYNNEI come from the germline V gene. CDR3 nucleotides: TGTGCCAGCAAAGGACAGGGTGAAGAAGGCTATGGCTACACCTTC. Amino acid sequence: CASKGQGEEGYGYTF.

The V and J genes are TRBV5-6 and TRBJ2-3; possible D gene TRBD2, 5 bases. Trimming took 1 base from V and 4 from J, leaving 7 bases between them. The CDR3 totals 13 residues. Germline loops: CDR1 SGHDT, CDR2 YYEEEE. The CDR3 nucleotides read TGTGCCAGCAGCTTGCGGGGTTCAGATACGCAGTATTTT. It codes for CASSLRGSDTQYF.

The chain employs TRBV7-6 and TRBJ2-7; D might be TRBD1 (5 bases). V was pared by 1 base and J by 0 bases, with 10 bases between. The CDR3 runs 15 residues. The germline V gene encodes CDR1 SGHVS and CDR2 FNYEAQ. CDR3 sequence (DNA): TGTGCCAGCAGCTTAGACGATGGACACTCCTACGAGCAGTACTTC. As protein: CASSLDDGHSYEQYF.

CDR3: CASSLAGVTYNEQFF. The CDR3 bases are TGTGCCAGCAGTTTAGCGGGAGTGACCTACAATGAGCAGTTCTTC. The V gene is TRBV27, the J gene TRBJ2-1; 7 positions agree with TRBD2. CDR3 size: 15 residues. With 2 bases clipped from V and 2 bases from J, the junction kept 3 bases outside the gene matches. In germline, CDR1 is MNHEY, CDR2 SMNVEV (reference sequence).

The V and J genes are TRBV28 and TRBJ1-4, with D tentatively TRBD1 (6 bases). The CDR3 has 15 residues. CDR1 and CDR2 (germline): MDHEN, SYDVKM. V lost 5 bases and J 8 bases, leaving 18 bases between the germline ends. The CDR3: CASSSAGAGKEKLFF. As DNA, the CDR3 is TGTGCCAGCAGTAGCGCGGGGGCGGGAAAGGAAAAACTGTTTTTT.

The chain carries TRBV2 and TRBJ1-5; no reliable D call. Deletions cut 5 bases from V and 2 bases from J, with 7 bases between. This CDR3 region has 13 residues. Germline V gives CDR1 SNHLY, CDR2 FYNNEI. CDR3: CASSKLGNQPQHF. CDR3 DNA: TGTGCCAGCAGTAAGTTGGGCAATCAGCCCCAGCATTTT. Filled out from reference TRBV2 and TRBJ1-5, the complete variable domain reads EPEVTQTPSHQVTQMGQEVILRCVPISNHLYFYWYRQILGQKVEFLVSFYNNEISEKSEIFDDQFSVERPDGSNFTLKIRSTKLEDSAMYFCASSKLGNQPQHFGDGTRLSIL.

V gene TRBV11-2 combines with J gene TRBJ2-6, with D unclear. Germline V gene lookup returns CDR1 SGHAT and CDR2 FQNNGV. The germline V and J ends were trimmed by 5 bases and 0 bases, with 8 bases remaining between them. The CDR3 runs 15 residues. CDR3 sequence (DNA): TGTGCCAGCAGCCGCCAGGTCTCTGGGGCCAACGTCCTGACTTTC. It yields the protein CASSRQVSGANVLTF.